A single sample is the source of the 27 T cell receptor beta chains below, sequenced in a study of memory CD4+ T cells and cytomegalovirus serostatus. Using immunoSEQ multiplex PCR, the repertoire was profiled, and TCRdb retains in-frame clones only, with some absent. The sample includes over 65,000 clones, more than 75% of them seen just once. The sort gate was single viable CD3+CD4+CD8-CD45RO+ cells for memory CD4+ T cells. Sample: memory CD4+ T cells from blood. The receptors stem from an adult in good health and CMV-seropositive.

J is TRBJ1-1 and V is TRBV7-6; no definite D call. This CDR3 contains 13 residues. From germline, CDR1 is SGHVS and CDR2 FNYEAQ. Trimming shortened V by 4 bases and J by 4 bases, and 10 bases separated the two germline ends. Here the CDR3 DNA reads TGTGCCAGCAGCTCTACAGTTGGCACTGAAGCTTTCTTT. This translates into CASSSTVGTEAFF.

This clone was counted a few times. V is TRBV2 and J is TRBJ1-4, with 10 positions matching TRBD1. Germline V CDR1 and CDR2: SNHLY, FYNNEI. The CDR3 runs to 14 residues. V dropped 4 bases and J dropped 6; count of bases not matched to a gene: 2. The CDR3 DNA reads TGTGCCAGCAGTGGACAGGGGGCATATGAAAAACTGTTTTTT. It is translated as CASSGQGAYEKLFF.

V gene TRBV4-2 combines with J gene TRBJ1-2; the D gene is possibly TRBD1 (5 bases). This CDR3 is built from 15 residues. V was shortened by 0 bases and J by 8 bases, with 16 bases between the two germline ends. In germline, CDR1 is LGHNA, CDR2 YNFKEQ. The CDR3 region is CASSQESQGVEGYTF. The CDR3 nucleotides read TGTGCCAGCAGCCAAGAATCCCAGGGAGTCGAGGGCTACACCTTC.

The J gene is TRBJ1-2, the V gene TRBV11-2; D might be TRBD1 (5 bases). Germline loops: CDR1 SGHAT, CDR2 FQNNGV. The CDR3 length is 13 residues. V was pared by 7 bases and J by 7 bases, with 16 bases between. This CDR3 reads CASTPMGTSGYTF. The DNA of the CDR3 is TGTGCCAGCACTCCAATGGGGACGAGTGGCTACACCTTC.

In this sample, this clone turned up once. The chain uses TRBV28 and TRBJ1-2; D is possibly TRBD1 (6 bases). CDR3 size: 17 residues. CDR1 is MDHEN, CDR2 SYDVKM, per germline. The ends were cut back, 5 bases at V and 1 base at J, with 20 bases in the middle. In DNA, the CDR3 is TGTGCCAGCAGTGGAAGCAGGGGCCCTACCCTTAACTATGGCTACACCTTC. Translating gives CASSGSRGPTLNYGYTF.

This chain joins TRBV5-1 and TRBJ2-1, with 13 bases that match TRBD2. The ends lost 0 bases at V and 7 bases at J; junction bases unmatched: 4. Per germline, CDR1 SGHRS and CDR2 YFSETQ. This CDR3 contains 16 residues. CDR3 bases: TGCGCCAGCAGCTTGGCACTAGCGGGGGGGCGTAATGAGCAGTTCTTC. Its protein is CASSLALAGGRNEQFF. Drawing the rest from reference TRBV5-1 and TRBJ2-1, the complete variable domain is KAGVTQTPRYLIKTRGQQVTLSCSPISGHRSVSWYQQTPGQGLQFLFEYFSETQRNKGNFPGRFSGRQFSNSRSEMNVSTLELGDSALYLCASSLALAGGRNEQFFGPGTRLTVL.

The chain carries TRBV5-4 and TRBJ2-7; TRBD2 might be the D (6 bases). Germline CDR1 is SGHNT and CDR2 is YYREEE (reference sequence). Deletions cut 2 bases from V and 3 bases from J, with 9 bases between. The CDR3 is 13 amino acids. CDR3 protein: CASSLFGGYEQYF. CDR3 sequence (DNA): TGTGCCAGCAGCTTATTCGGGGGCTACGAGCAGTACTTC.

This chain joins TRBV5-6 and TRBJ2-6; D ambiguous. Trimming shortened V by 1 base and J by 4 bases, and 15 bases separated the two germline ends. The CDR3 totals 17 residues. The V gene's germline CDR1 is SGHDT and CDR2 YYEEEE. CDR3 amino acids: CASSLPGTISGANVLTF. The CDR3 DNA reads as TGTGCCAGCAGCTTGCCCGGCACGATCTCAGGGGCCAACGTCCTGACTTTC.

The CDR3 reads CASSFIQETQYF. In DNA form, the CDR3 reads TGTGCCAGCAGTTTCATCCAAGAGACCCAGTACTTC. The chain joins TRBV27 to TRBJ2-5; D is uncertain. Germline V gene lookup returns CDR1 MNHEY and CDR2 SMNVEV (reference sequence). There are 12 residues in the CDR3. Trimming cost V 3 bases and J 1 base, with 3 bases left between them.

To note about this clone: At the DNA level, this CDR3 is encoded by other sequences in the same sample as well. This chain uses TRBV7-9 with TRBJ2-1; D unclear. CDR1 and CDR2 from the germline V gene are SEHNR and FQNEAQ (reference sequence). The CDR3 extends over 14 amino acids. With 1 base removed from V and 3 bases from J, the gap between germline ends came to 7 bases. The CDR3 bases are TGTGCCAGCAGCTTAGGTCTTATCTACAATGAGCAGTTCTTC. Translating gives CASSLGLIYNEQFF.

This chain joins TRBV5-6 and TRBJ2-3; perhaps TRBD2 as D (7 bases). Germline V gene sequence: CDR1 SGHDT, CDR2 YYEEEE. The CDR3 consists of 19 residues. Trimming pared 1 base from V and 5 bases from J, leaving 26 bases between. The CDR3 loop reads CASSLLRERWSGAGDTQYF. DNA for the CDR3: TGTGCCAGCAGCTTGTTGCGGGAGAGATGGTCGGGGGCGGGAGATACGCAGTATTTT.

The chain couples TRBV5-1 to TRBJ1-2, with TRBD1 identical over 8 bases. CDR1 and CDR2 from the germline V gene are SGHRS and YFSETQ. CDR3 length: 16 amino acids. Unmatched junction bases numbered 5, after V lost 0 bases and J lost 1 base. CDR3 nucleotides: TGCGCCAGCAGCTTGGCCACAGGGGGGAATAACTATGGCTACACCTTC. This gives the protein CASSLATGGNNYGYTF.

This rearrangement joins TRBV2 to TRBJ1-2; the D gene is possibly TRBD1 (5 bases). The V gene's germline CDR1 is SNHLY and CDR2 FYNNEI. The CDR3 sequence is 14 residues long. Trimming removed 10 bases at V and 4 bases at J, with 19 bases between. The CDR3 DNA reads TGTGCCACACGGTTGGGGGAAGGGAGCTATGGCTACACCTTC. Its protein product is CATRLGEGSYGYTF.

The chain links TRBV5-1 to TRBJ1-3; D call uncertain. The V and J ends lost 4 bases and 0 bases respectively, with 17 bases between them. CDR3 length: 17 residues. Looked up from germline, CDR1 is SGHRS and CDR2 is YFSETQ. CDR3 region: CASSAQGGGLSGNTIYF. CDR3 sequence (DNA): TGCGCCAGCAGCGCCCAAGGTGGCGGCCTCTCTGGAAACACCATATATTTT. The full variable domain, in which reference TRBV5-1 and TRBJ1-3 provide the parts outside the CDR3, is KAGVTQTPRYLIKTRGQQVTLSCSPISGHRSVSWYQQTPGQGLQFLFEYFSETQRNKGNFPGRFSGRQFSNSRSEMNVSTLELGDSALYLCASSAQGGGLSGNTIYFGEGSWLTVV.

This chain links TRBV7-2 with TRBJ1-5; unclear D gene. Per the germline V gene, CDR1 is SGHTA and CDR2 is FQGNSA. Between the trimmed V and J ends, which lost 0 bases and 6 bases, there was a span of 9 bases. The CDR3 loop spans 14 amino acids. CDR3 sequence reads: CASSLAGRSQPQHF. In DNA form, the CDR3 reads TGTGCCAGCAGCTTAGCCGGACGGAGTCAGCCCCAGCATTTT.

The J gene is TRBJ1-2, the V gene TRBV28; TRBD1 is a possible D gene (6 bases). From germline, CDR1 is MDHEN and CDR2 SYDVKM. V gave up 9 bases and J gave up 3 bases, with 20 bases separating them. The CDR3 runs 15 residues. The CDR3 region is CASSIGGGGDYGYTF. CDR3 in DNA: TGTGCCAGTTCGATAGGAGGAGGGGGGGACTATGGCTACACCTTC.

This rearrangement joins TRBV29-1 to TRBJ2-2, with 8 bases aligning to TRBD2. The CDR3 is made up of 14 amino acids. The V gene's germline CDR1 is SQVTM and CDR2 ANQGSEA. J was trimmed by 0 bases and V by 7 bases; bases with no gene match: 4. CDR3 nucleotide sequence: TGCAGCGCCGTAGCGGGATCGAACACCGGGGAGCTGTTTTTT. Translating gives CSAVAGSNTGELFF.

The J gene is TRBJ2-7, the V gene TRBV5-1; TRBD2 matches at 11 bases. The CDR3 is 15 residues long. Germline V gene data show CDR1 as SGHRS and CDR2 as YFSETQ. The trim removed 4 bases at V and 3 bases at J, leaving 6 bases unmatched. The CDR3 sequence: CASSLTSGGYYEQYF. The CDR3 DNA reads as TGCGCCAGCAGCCTAACTAGCGGGGGTTACTACGAGCAGTACTTC.

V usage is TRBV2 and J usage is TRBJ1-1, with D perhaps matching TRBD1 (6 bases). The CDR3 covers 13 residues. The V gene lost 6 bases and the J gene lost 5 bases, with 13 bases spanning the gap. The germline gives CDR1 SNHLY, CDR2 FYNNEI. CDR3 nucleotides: TGTGCCAGCAGAGGACAGTTGGGGACTGAAGCTTTCTTT. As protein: CASRGQLGTEAFF.

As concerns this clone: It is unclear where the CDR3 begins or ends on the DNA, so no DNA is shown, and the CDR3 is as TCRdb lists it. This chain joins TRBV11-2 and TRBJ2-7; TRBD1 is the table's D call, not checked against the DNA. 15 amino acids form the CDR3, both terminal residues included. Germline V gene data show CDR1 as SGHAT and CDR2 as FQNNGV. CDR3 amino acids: CASSSFGTGAERLYF.

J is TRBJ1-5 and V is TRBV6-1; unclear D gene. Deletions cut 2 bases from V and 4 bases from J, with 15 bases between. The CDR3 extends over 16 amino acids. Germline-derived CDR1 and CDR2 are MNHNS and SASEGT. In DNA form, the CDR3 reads TGTGCCAGCAGTGAAAGAAACGGCTGGAGGAATCAGCCCCAGCATTTT. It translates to CASSERNGWRNQPQHF.

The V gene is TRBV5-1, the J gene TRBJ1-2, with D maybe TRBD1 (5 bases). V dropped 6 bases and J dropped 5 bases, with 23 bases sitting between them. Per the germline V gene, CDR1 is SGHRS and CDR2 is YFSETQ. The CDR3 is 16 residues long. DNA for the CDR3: TGCGCCAGCACCCCGGGCGTGGAGCAGGGCATATATGGCTACACCTTC. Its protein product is CASTPGVEQGIYGYTF.

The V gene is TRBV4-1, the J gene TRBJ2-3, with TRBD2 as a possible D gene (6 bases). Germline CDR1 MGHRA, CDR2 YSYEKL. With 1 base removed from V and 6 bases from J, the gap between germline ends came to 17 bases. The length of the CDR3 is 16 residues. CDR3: CASSQVLAPGIDTQYF. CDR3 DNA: TGCGCCAGCAGCCAAGTGCTAGCGCCGGGAATCGATACGCAGTATTTT.

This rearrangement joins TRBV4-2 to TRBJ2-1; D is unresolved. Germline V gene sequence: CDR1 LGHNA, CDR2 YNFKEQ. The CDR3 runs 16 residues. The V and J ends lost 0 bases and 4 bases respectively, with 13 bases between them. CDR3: CASSQDRPASYNEQFF. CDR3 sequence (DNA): TGTGCCAGCAGCCAAGATCGGCCAGCTTCATACAATGAGCAGTTCTTC.

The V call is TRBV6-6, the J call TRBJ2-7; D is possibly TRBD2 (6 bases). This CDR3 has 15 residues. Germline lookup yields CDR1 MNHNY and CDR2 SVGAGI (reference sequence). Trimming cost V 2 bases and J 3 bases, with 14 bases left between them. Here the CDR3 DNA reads TGTGCCAGCAGTTACCGAGGCGGGATAGGCTACGAGCAGTACTTC. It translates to CASSYRGGIGYEQYF.

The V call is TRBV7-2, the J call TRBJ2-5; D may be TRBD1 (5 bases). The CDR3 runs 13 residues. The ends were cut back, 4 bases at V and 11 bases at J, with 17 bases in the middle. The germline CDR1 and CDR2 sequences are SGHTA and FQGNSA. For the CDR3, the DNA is TGTGCCAGCAGCTCTCAGGGTCCGGGTGAGCAGTACTTC. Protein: CASSSQGPGEQYF.

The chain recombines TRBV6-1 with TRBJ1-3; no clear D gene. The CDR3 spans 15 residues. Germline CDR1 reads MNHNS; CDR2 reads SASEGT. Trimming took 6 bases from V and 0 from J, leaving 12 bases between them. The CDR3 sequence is CASSRTGASGNTIYF. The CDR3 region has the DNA TGTGCCAGCAGCAGGACGGGAGCCTCTGGAAACACCATATATTTT.